Listed below are T cell receptor beta chains from one sample, sequenced in a study of graft-versus-host responses after intestinal transplantation. Antigens for these TCRs are unknown. Data came from immunoSEQ multiplex PCR; TCRdb stores just in-frame clones and leaves some out. The repertoire holds 90,000 to 150,000 clones, with around 96% as singletons. The material sequenced was unstimulated CD8+ T cells sorted from spleen or lymph node cells, taken before intestinal transplant. The receptors shown here come from a human donor who received an intestinal transplant. CDR3s leave out the opening cysteine and the closing phenylalanine or tryptophan. Each record gives: J gene, V gene, CDR3 protein.

j_gene: TRBJ1-1
v_gene: TRBV27
CDR3aa: ASSGPQSNTEAF

j_gene: TRBJ2-1
v_gene: TRBV19
CDR3aa: ASSIWGAHNEQF

j_gene: TRBJ2-7
v_gene: TRBV6-1
CDR3aa: ASSTYEQY

j_gene: TRBJ2-3
v_gene: TRBV19
CDR3aa: ASSLRDRWTDTQY

j_gene: TRBJ2-7
v_gene: TRBV13
CDR3aa: ASSLNRGWYEQY

j_gene: TRBJ2-7
v_gene: TRBV10-3
CDR3aa: AIRDDRGYEQY

j_gene: TRBJ2-7
v_gene: TRBV28
CDR3aa: ASSLRSREGEQY

j_gene: TRBJ2-1
v_gene: TRBV27
CDR3aa: ASSFGVNEQF

j_gene: TRBJ2-7
v_gene: TRBV14
CDR3aa: ASSQERSGRGYEQY

j_gene: TRBJ2-7
v_gene: TRBV5-4
CDR3aa: ASSLASGRTPYEQY

j_gene: TRBJ2-7
v_gene: TRBV6-5
CDR3aa: ASSPSGTYEQY

j_gene: TRBJ2-7
v_gene: TRBV4-3
CDR3aa: ASSQADLSPYEQY

j_gene: TRBJ2-5
v_gene: TRBV5-1
CDR3aa: ASSLVFFGYQETQY

j_gene: TRBJ2-7
v_gene: TRBV9
CDR3aa: ASSVGTASSYEQY

j_gene: TRBJ1-1
v_gene: TRBV7-8
CDR3aa: ASSPQQGAVYRAF

j_gene: TRBJ2-3
v_gene: TRBV27
CDR3aa: ASARLAYTDTQY

j_gene: TRBJ2-5
v_gene: TRBV4-1
CDR3aa: ASGRVDRGLETQY

j_gene: TRBJ1-2
v_gene: TRBV28
CDR3aa: ASSFSGTRPNYGYT

j_gene: TRBJ1-5
v_gene: TRBV6-1
CDR3aa: ASSEQGINQPQH

j_gene: TRBJ1-1
v_gene: TRBV13
CDR3aa: ASSLVGTGGGSEAF

j_gene: TRBJ2-7
v_gene: TRBV2
CDR3aa: ASSPGLRYEQY

j_gene: TRBJ1-3
v_gene: TRBV6-1
CDR3aa: ASSENRASGNTIY

j_gene: TRBJ2-1
v_gene: TRBV11-1
CDR3aa: ARTRLNPTEIRNEQF

j_gene: TRBJ2-5
v_gene: TRBV15
CDR3aa: ATSIGLAGTSGTQY

j_gene: TRBJ2-7
v_gene: TRBV27
CDR3aa: ASSSPLAGGKTYEQY

j_gene: TRBJ2-5
v_gene: TRBV7-9
CDR3aa: ASSLTSGLYQETQY

j_gene: TRBJ2-7
v_gene: TRBV2
CDR3aa: ASRSGNYEQY

j_gene: TRBJ2-7
v_gene: TRBV15
CDR3aa: ATSAHRDNLAEQY